These 26 T cell receptor beta chains came from one sample sequenced in a study of T cell repertoires in cytomegalovirus infection. TCRdb fed the reads into MiXCR, producing one record per CDR3 protein. The profile shows just under 300,000 distinct CDR3 sequences, 9.6% of them singletons. Sequencing input: PBMCs. The receptors here all came from a human donor in good health (CMV status not recorded). Some clones in this sample may be carry-over from other donors' samples.

This clonotype has only a few counts. This sequence joins TRBV5-4 and TRBJ2-7, with D possibly matching TRBD2 (6 bases). This CDR3 contains 14 residues. V lost 4 bases, J lost 1 base, and 12 bases lay in between. The germline gives CDR1 SGHNT, CDR2 YYREEE (reference sequence). CDR3 bases: TGTGCCAGCAGCCCCGTCGGGGGATCCTACGAGCAGTACTTC. It encodes CASSPVGGSYEQYF.

The gene calls are TRBV9 and TRBJ1-1, with D possibly matching TRBD1 (5 bases). V was pared by 3 bases and J by 6 bases, with 9 bases between. Germline CDR1 is SGDLS and CDR2 is YYNGEE. CDR3 length: 12 amino acids. CDR3 residues: CASSADISEAFF. CDR3 in DNA: TGTGCCAGCAGCGCGGACATCTCTGAAGCTTTCTTT. Together with reference TRBV9 and TRBJ1-1, the CDR3 gives the full variable domain: DSGVTQTPKHLITATGQRVTLRCSPRSGDLSVYWYQQSLDQGLQFLIQYYNGEERAKGNILERFSAQQFPDLHSELNLSSLELGDSALYFCASSADISEAFFGQGTRLTVV.

This clonotype was observed at least ten times. The chain has TRBV7-2 and TRBJ1-6; tentative D call: TRBD1 (5 bases). Germline CDR1 and CDR2: SGHTA and FQGNSA. The V end was cut by 5 bases, the J end by 2 bases, with 10 bases between. The CDR3 extends over 15 amino acids. CDR3 nucleotides: TGTGCCAGCAGCCCCAGGGTTGCCTATAATTCACCCCTCCACTTT. This sequence encodes CASSPRVAYNSPLHF.

This clonotype came up many times. J is TRBJ1-2 and V is TRBV20-1, with a weak D call TRBD1 (5 bases). The V and J ends lost 2 bases and 3 bases respectively, with 13 bases between them. Germline V lookup: CDR1 DFQATT, CDR2 SNEGSKA (reference sequence). There are 14 residues in the CDR3. This CDR3 reads CSARYRRVDYGYTF. In DNA form, the CDR3 reads TGCAGTGCTAGATACAGGCGGGTAGACTATGGCTACACCTTC.

This clonotype was seen many times. This sequence joins TRBV5-4 and TRBJ2-3; 8 bases fit TRBD1. The V segment lost 2 bases and the J segment 0 bases; nucleotides outside the gene matches: 2. Per the germline V gene, CDR1 is SGHNT and CDR2 is YYREEE (reference sequence). The CDR3 consists of 15 residues. CDR3 DNA: TGTGCCAGCAGCTTCGGGGACAGGAGCACAGATACGCAGTATTTT. It yields the protein CASSFGDRSTDTQYF.

This clonotype showed up many times. The rearrangement links TRBV28 to TRBJ2-7, with TRBD2 identical over 8 bases. Germline CDR1 and CDR2: MDHEN and SYDVKM. Germline trimming cut 5 bases from V and 6 bases from J; bases unmatched to any gene: 3. The CDR3 has 12 residues. For the CDR3, the DNA is TGTGCCAGCAGTACGGGGGGGCGCGAGCAGTACGTC. Translating gives CASSTGGREQYV.

This clonotype has at least ten counts. CDR3 region: CASSARAGKGSYEQYV. The DNA of the CDR3 is TGTGCCAGCAGTGCCCGCGCAGGGAAGGGTTCCTACGAGCAGTACGTC. The V and J genes are TRBV28 and TRBJ2-7, with TRBD1 as a possible D gene (5 bases). The germline V gene has CDR1 MDHEN and CDR2 SYDVKM. V was trimmed by 5 bases and J by 1 base, leaving 18 bases between them. The CDR3 loop spans 16 amino acids.

This chain links TRBV20-1 with TRBJ2-1, with D unclear. Germline V gives CDR1 DFQATT, CDR2 SNEGSKA (reference sequence). Trimming left V 6 bases short and J 7 bases short, with 19 bases between. This CDR3 contains 14 residues. CDR3 sequence (DNA): TGCAGTGCCCCGCGGCTAACCGCCTTTAATGAGCAGTTCTTC. Translated, it gives CSAPRLTAFNEQFF.

This clonotype was recorded a few times. The chain recombines TRBV10-3 with TRBJ2-3; no definite D call. The V end was cut by 5 bases, the J end by 0 bases, with 6 bases between. In germline, CDR1 is ENHRY, CDR2 SYGVKD. The CDR3 is 13 amino acids. Written as DNA, the CDR3 is TGTGCCATCAGTCCGCAGAGCACAGATACGCAGTATTTT. Amino acid sequence: CAISPQSTDTQYF.

This clonotype was seen a few times. The gene calls are TRBV29-1 and TRBJ2-3; D not certain. The CDR3 loop spans 13 amino acids. Germline CDR1 and CDR2: SQVTM and ANQGSEA. Trimming cost V 5 bases and J 0 bases, with 9 bases left between them. The CDR3 loop is CSVRYASTDTQYF. The CDR3 bases are TGCAGCGTTCGCTACGCTAGCACAGATACGCAGTATTTT.

This clonotype was observed at least ten times. The genes are TRBV9 and TRBJ2-7; possibly TRBD1 or TRBD2 for D (5 bases each). The CDR3 runs 18 residues. CDR1 SGDLS and CDR2 YYNGEE come from the germline V gene. V was pared by 0 bases and J by 2 bases, with 21 bases between. The CDR3 reads CASSVAPPTGQLTYEQYF. Here the CDR3 DNA reads TGTGCCAGCAGCGTAGCACCCCCCACGGGGCAATTAACCTACGAGCAGTACTTC.

The chain is built from TRBV29-1 and TRBJ2-1; 8 bases align to TRBD1. V was clipped by 6 bases and J by 6 bases; unmatched bases: 7. CDR1 and CDR2 from the germline V gene are SQVTM and ANQGSEA. The CDR3 contains 13 residues. The CDR3 loop reads CSVKQGVINEQFF. CDR3 nucleotide sequence: TGCAGCGTAAAACAGGGGGTTATCAATGAGCAGTTCTTC.

This clonotype turned up a few times. This sequence joins TRBV7-9 and TRBJ2-1, with 9 nucleotides matching TRBD1. The length of the CDR3 is 15 residues. V dropped 5 bases and J dropped 7; count of bases not matched to a gene: 9. Germline CDR1 reads SEHNR; CDR2 reads FQNEAQ (reference sequence). CDR3 coding DNA: TGTGCCAGCAGCCCCCGGGACAGGGTGCGGAATGAGCAGTTCTTC. This encodes CASSPRDRVRNEQFF. The whole variable domain, filled in from reference TRBV7-9 and TRBJ2-1, reads DTGVSQNPRHKITKRGQNVTFRCDPISEHNRLYWYRQTLGQGPEFLTYFQNEAQLEKSRLLSDRFSAERPKGSFSTLEIQRTEQGDSAMYLCASSPRDRVRNEQFFGPGTRLTVL.

This clonotype was counted many times. The chain has TRBV29-1 and TRBJ2-1, with D possibly being TRBD2 (6 bases). The germline V gene encodes CDR1 SQVTM and CDR2 ANQGSEA. The V gene lost 7 bases and the J gene lost 2 bases, with 18 bases spanning the gap. This CDR3 is 15 amino acids long. CDR3 loop: CSGRAGIETYNEQFF. In DNA form, the CDR3 reads TGCAGCGGGAGGGCGGGAATTGAGACCTACAATGAGCAGTTCTTC.

This clonotype was picked up many times. The V and J genes are TRBV7-2 and TRBJ2-7, with D possibly matching TRBD2 (6 bases). Looked up from germline, CDR1 is SGHTA and CDR2 is FQGNSA. This CDR3 region has 16 residues. Between the trimmed V and J ends, which lost 4 bases and 2 bases, there was a span of 18 bases. DNA for the CDR3: TGTGCCAGCAGCTCAGCATCCGGGACTGGTACCTACGAGCAGTACTTC. Its translation: CASSSASGTGTYEQYF.

At least ten counts were recorded for this clonotype. J is TRBJ1-2 and V is TRBV29-1, with D maybe TRBD1 (5 bases). CDR3 length: 14 amino acids. Looked up from germline, CDR1 is SQVTM and CDR2 is ANQGSEA. The V gene lost 3 bases and the J gene lost 2 bases, with 13 bases spanning the gap. The CDR3 sequence: CSVDTPGTNYGYTF. The CDR3 coding sequence is TGCAGCGTTGATACCCCAGGGACCAACTATGGCTACACCTTC.

This chain uses TRBV29-1 with TRBJ1-1, with 8 bases matching TRBD1. Losses at the gene ends were 7 bases for V and 0 bases for J; bases not matched to a gene: 4. CDR1 SQVTM and CDR2 ANQGSEA come from the germline V gene. There are 13 residues in the CDR3. As DNA, the CDR3 is TGCAGCGCCGGACAGGGCCTGAACACTGAAGCTTTCTTT. Encoded protein: CSAGQGLNTEAFF.

This clonotype was recorded many times. This CDR3 is CASSSATEAFF. As DNA, the CDR3 is TGCGCCAGCAGCTCCGCCACTGAAGCTTTCTTT. The chain combines TRBV5-1 with TRBJ1-1; D call uncertain. This CDR3 is 11 amino acids long. CDR1 and CDR2 from the germline V gene are SGHRS and YFSETQ. The V gene lost 3 bases and the J gene lost 4 bases, with 4 bases spanning the gap.

This clonotype was detected many times. This rearrangement joins TRBV28 to TRBJ1-3, with 10 bases identical to TRBD1. The germline CDR1 and CDR2 sequences are MDHEN and SYDVKM. The ends lost 8 bases at V and 1 base at J; junction bases unmatched: 2. The CDR3 covers 14 residues. The CDR3 spells CASQDRGSGNTIYF. CDR3 nucleotide sequence: TGTGCCAGCCAGGACAGGGGGTCTGGAAACACCATATATTTT.

In this sample, this clonotype turned up many times. This chain uses TRBV20-1 with TRBJ2-3, with TRBD1 matching 7 bases. CDR3 length equals 15 residues. Germline values: CDR1 DFQATT, CDR2 SNEGSKA (reference sequence). The J segment lost 0 bases and the V segment lost 6 bases, leaving 9 bases of the junction unmatched. CDR3 nucleotide sequence: TGCAGTGCCGACCGACAGGGAACTAGCACAGATACGCAGTATTTT. It is translated as CSADRQGTSTDTQYF.

Concerning this clonotype itself: A read error is possible here, since a much larger clone lies one base away. The chain has TRBV12-3 or TRBV12-4 and TRBJ1-6; D is undetermined. This CDR3 is 13 amino acids long. For the CDR3, the DNA is TGTGCCAGCAGTTTGGGCAGTAATTCACCCCCCCACTTT. It yields the protein CASSLGSNSPPHF.

This clonotype has a handful of counts. The chain links TRBV25-1 to TRBJ2-7, with D possibly called TRBD1 or TRBD2 (5 bases each). The CDR3 extends over 15 amino acids. Trimming pared 2 bases from V and 4 bases from J, leaving 15 bases between. In germline, CDR1 is MGHDK, CDR2 SYGVNS. The CDR3 spells CASSEQGRDGYEQYF. DNA of the CDR3: TGTGCCAGCAGTGAACAGGGAAGGGACGGGTACGAGCAGTACTTC.

The gene calls are TRBV29-1 and TRBJ2-2, with 8 bases aligning to TRBD1. Germline V CDR1 and CDR2: SQVTM, ANQGSEA. The V and J ends lost 7 bases and 3 bases, in that order; junction bases with no gene match: 7. CDR3 length: 14 residues. The CDR3 DNA reads as TGCAGCGGGAAAGACAGGGGATACACCGGGGAGCTGTTTTTT. Residues: CSGKDRGYTGELFF.

J is TRBJ2-5 and V is TRBV20-1; 12 positions agree with TRBD2. The germline gives CDR1 DFQATT, CDR2 SNEGSKA (reference sequence). V was pared by 3 bases and J by 3 bases, with 8 bases of the junction left unmatched. CDR3 length equals 16 residues. In DNA form, the CDR3 reads TGCAGTGCTAGTGACCCCCGGACTAGCGGGAAAGAGACCCAGTACTTC. This codes for CSASDPRTSGKETQYF.

This clonotype was counted ten times or more. The chain links TRBV7-6 to TRBJ2-3; D gene uncertain. V was trimmed by 5 bases and J by 8 bases, leaving 11 bases between them. The germline CDR1 and CDR2 sequences are SGHVS and FNYEAQ. CDR3 length: 12 residues. The chain's CDR3 is CASSPYSRTQYF. The CDR3 DNA reads as TGTGCCAGCAGCCCCTACAGTCGTACGCAGTATTTT.

The genes are TRBV5-6 and TRBJ2-7; tentatively, D is TRBD2 (5 bases). The CDR3 consists of 15 residues. Germline assignment: CDR1 SGHDT and CDR2 YYEEEE. V was cut by 4 bases and J by 0 bases, with 14 bases left in between. CDR3 amino acids: CASSRPGSVSYEQYF. CDR3 coding DNA: TGTGCCAGCAGCCGTCCTGGTAGCGTCTCCTACGAGCAGTACTTC.